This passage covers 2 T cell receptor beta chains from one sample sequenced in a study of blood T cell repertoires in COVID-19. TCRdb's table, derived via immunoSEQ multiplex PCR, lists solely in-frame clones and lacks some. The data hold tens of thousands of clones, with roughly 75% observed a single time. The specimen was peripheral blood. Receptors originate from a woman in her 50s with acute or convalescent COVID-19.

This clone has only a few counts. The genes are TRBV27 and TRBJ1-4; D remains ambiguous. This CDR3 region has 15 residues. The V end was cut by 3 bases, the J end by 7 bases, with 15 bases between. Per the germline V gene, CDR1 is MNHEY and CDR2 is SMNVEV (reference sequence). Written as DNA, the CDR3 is TGTGCCAGCAGTTTTAGGGAGGGTCGTTCTGAAAAACTGTTTTTT. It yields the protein CASSFREGRSEKLFF.

The CDR3 here is CATRAAGGGTDTQYF. CDR3 coding DNA: TGTGCCACCCGGGCGGCAGGGGGAGGCACAGATACGCAGTATTTT. This rearrangement joins TRBV19 to TRBJ2-3; 7 nucleotides agree with TRBD1. Germline lookup yields CDR1 LNHDA and CDR2 SQIVND (reference sequence). The V and J ends lost 10 bases and 1 base, in that order; junction bases with no gene match: 11. CDR3 size: 15 residues.